The 30 T cell receptor beta chains below were found in one sample sequenced in a study of CD8 T cells in Susac syndrome. cDNA came from roughly 0.47 to 1 ug RNA primed by random hexamers. TCRdb re-derived calls from the immunoSEQ multiplex PCR reads in MiXCR, one entry per CDR3 protein. The repertoire holds 150,000 to 200,000 distinct CDR3 sequences, 90% to 95% seen once, with approximately 0.093% in the top ten. The specimen sequenced was CD4+ T cells from PBMCs. Receptors originate from a human donor with multiple sclerosis.

This chain connects TRBV12-3 or TRBV12-4 to TRBJ1-2, with 9 bases matching TRBD1. The CDR3 sequence is 15 residues long. The V segment lost 7 bases and the J segment 4 bases; nucleotides outside the gene matches: 10. The CDR3 region has the DNA TGTGCCAGCACCCTCACCGGGACAGGGATCTATGGCTACACCTTC. Its translation: CASTLTGTGIYGYTF.

The rearrangement joins TRBV20-1 to TRBJ2-5; weak D call: TRBD2 (7 bases). V was cut by 4 bases and J by 5 bases, with 20 bases left in between. The CDR3 consists of 15 residues. Germline loops: CDR1 DFQATT, CDR2 SNEGSKA (reference sequence). The DNA of the CDR3 is TGCAGTGCTAATCCCGTGGCGGGGGCGAGGGAGACCCAGTACTTC. Translation gives CSANPVAGARETQYF.

The V call is TRBV27, the J call TRBJ1-2; D is uncertain. The CDR3 has 13 amino acids. V dropped 7 bases and J dropped 8 bases, with 17 bases sitting between them. Germline CDR1 is MNHEY and CDR2 is SMNVEV (reference sequence). Written as DNA, the CDR3 is TGTGCCAGCATAGGCCCAGGCGGATGGGGCTACACCTTC. Translated: CASIGPGGWGYTF.

This chain links TRBV9 with TRBJ1-2; D is unclear. Germline V gives CDR1 SGDLS, CDR2 YYNGEE. V lost 5 bases and J lost 8, with 13 bases in between. CDR3 length: 12 amino acids. The CDR3 region has the DNA TGTGCCAGCAGTGACGGACCTCTGGGCTACACCTTC. Its translation is CASSDGPLGYTF.

This chain uses TRBV29-1 with TRBJ1-5; D is unclear. V was cut by 6 bases and J by 4 bases, with 13 bases left in between. The CDR3 totals 13 residues. The V gene's germline CDR1 is SQVTM and CDR2 ANQGSEA. This chain's CDR3 is CSVGGRLNQPQHF. The CDR3 DNA follows: TGCAGCGTAGGAGGACGATTAAATCAGCCCCAGCATTTT.

The chain uses TRBV9 and TRBJ1-2; the D gene is possibly TRBD1 (6 bases). The CDR3 sequence is 15 residues long. CDR1 is SGDLS, CDR2 YYNGEE, per germline. V lost 4 bases and J 6 bases, leaving 19 bases between the germline ends. CDR3 region: CASSPREGVSDGYTF. The CDR3 DNA follows: TGTGCCAGCAGCCCGCGAGAGGGGGTGTCGGATGGCTACACCTTC.

The rearrangement links TRBV20-1 to TRBJ1-2; no clear D gene. This CDR3 comprises 14 residues. V was trimmed by 1 base and J by 5 bases, leaving 14 bases between them. CDR1 and CDR2 (germline): DFQATT, SNEGSKA (reference sequence). CDR3 bases: TGCAGTGCTAGAGGAGTGCTGTCAGCGTATGGCTACACCTTC. Translation: CSARGVLSAYGYTF.

For this clonotype: One junction end disagrees with the germline gene, perhaps due to a read error. The chain uses TRBV20-1 and TRBJ2-3; 8 nucleotides agree with TRBD2. Germline V gene sequence: CDR1 DFQATT, CDR2 SNEGSKA (reference sequence). The CDR3 is made up of 12 amino acids. The CDR3 reads CSARVLAGPPHF. The CDR3 DNA follows: TGCAGTGCTAGAGTTTTAGCGGGGCCCCCCCATTTT.

The chain uses TRBV10-3 and TRBJ2-7; 7 bases are a match to TRBD1. Germline V gene sequence: CDR1 ENHRY, CDR2 SYGVKD. V was pared by 6 bases and J by 1 base, with 9 bases of the junction left unmatched. This CDR3 is built from 15 residues. The DNA for the CDR3 is TGTGCCATCAGGGAAAGGACAGGCGGGTCCTACGAGCAGTACTTC. Translation: CAIRERTGGSYEQYF.

This chain uses TRBV20-1 with TRBJ2-5, with 7 bases that match TRBD1. The CDR3 consists of 12 residues. The V and J ends lost 5 bases and 4 bases, in that order; junction bases with no gene match: 4. Per the germline V gene, CDR1 is DFQATT and CDR2 is SNEGSKA (reference sequence). CDR3 in DNA: TGCAGTGCTGGACAGGTGGGAGAGACCCAGTACTTC. The encoded protein is CSAGQVGETQYF.

The rearrangement links TRBV30 to TRBJ1-2; D gene ambiguous. The CDR3 totals 15 residues. Between the trimmed V and J ends, which lost 0 bases and 3 bases, there was a span of 14 bases. The germline V gene has CDR1 GTSNPN and CDR2 SVGIG (reference sequence). Here the CDR3 reads CAWSVGRGGDYGYTF. As DNA, the CDR3 is TGTGCCTGGAGTGTAGGCCGAGGCGGGGACTATGGCTACACCTTC.

The J gene is TRBJ2-5, the V gene TRBV29-1; no firm D call. The CDR3 spans 13 residues. Germline V gene sequence: CDR1 SQVTM, CDR2 ANQGSEA. V was cut by 5 bases and J by 2 bases, with 12 bases left in between. The CDR3 loop is CSVRAGRQETQYF. The CDR3 nucleotides read TGCAGCGTTAGGGCCGGGCGGCAAGAGACCCAGTACTTC.

V gene TRBV30 combines with J gene TRBJ2-5; D is uncertain. Trimming stripped 5 bases from V and 4 bases from J, with 14 bases between. Germline assignment: CDR1 GTSNPN and CDR2 SVGIG (reference sequence). The length of the CDR3 is 13 residues. CDR3 sequence (DNA): TGTGCCTGGGGTAACGGGCCCACAGAGACCCAGTACTTC. Amino acid sequence: CAWGNGPTETQYF.

This sequence joins TRBV29-1 and TRBJ2-1; TRBD1 matches 7 bases. The V and J ends lost 1 base and 5 bases, in that order; junction bases with no gene match: 5. The CDR3 is made up of 14 amino acids. Germline V gene lookup returns CDR1 SQVTM and CDR2 ANQGSEA. The CDR3 DNA follows: TGCAGCGTTGAAGGGACAGGACTCAACAATGAGCAGTTCTTC. Residues: CSVEGTGLNNEQFF.

The rearrangement links TRBV4-1 to TRBJ1-5; D is unresolved. CDR1 MGHRA and CDR2 YSYEKL come from the germline V gene. V was shortened by 0 bases and J by 2 bases, with 11 bases between the two germline ends. The CDR3 has 16 residues. CDR3 bases: TGCGCCAGCAGCCAAGAGGGTCGGACCGGCAATCAGCCCCAGCATTTT. It is translated as CASSQEGRTGNQPQHF.

The rearrangement links TRBV5-1 to TRBJ2-5, with D maybe TRBD1 (5 bases). V shed 0 bases and J shed 5 bases, with 11 bases lying between them. The CDR3 has 14 residues. The V gene's germline CDR1 is SGHRS and CDR2 YFSETQ. CDR3 sequence reads: CASSLEGSGETQYF. CDR3 sequence (DNA): TGCGCCAGCAGCTTGGAGGGGTCTGGGGAGACCCAGTACTTC.

Comments on this clonotype: At one of its ends the junction is not consistent with the germline gene, which may arise from a read error. CDR3 amino acids: CASSVAGGVGETQYF. The CDR3 DNA is TGTGCCAGCAGTGTAGCGGGGGGCGTTGGAGAGACCCAGTACTTC. The V and J genes are TRBV12-3 or TRBV12-4 and TRBJ2-5; 10 bases are shared with TRBD2. CDR3 length equals 15 residues.

V is TRBV30 and J is TRBJ2-7; D is perhaps TRBD2 (6 bases). The germline V gene has CDR1 GTSNPN and CDR2 SVGIG (reference sequence). The V end lost 4 bases, the J end lost 0 bases, and 19 bases lay between the germline ends. This CDR3 contains 16 residues. The CDR3 DNA reads as TGTGCCTGGACTCCGGGACTCTCCTACAGCTCCTACGAGCAGTACTTC. Translation: CAWTPGLSYSSYEQYF.

CDR3 protein: CSVAPGGSSYNEQFF. Here the CDR3 DNA reads TGCAGCGTCGCCCCCGGAGGCTCGTCCTACAATGAGCAGTTCTTC. V is TRBV29-1 and J is TRBJ2-1; tentative D call: TRBD2 (5 bases). The CDR3 consists of 15 residues. Germline loops: CDR1 SQVTM, CDR2 ANQGSEA. V was shortened by 6 bases and J by 1 base, with 16 bases between the two germline ends.

This chain links TRBV12-5 with TRBJ2-5; D is unresolved. Germline CDR1 is LGHNT and CDR2 is FRNRAP. The CDR3 is 13 amino acids. V was clipped by 5 bases and J by 5 bases, with 12 bases between them. In DNA, the CDR3 is TGTGCTAGTGGTCCCGACCTGGGGGAGACCCAGTACTTC. Residues: CASGPDLGETQYF.

The gene calls are TRBV7-2 and TRBJ1-2, with D hard to call. CDR1 and CDR2 (germline): SGHTA, FQGNSA. V lost 4 bases to trimming and J lost 6 bases, with 9 bases between them. This CDR3 is 12 amino acids long. The CDR3 reads CASSSQRHGYTF. CDR3 in DNA: TGTGCCAGCAGCTCCCAGCGACATGGCTACACCTTC.

The rearrangement links TRBV2 to TRBJ1-2; D is possibly TRBD1 (5 bases). Germline V gene data show CDR1 as SNHLY and CDR2 as FYNNEI. This CDR3 has 15 residues. V was clipped by 9 bases and J by 6 bases, with 23 bases between them. The chain's CDR3 is CARPLQGVLRDGYTF. In DNA, the CDR3 is TGTGCCAGACCCCTCCAGGGTGTATTGAGGGATGGCTACACCTTC.

Notes on this clonotype: The junction does not match germline at one end; this may be a read error. The rearrangement uses TRBV18 and TRBJ1-1; D call uncertain. The CDR3 has 13 amino acids. Germline V gene data show CDR1 as KGHSH and CDR2 as LQKENI. CDR3 region: CASSPPMNPEAFF. CDR3 coding DNA: TGTGCCAGCTCACCACCGATGAACCCTGAAGCTTTCTTT. The variable domain in full, with the rest retrieved from reference TRBV18 and TRBJ1-1, is NAGVMQNPRHLVRRRGQEARLRCSPMKGHSHVYWYRQLPEEGLKFMVYLQKENIIDESGMPKERFSAEFPKEGPSILRIQQVVRGDSAAYFCASSPPMNPEAFFGQGTRLTVV.

V gene TRBV20-1 combines with J gene TRBJ2-7; 7 bases agree with TRBD1. After removal of 3 bases from V and 0 bases from J, the junction contained 2 bases not matched to a gene. CDR1 and CDR2 (germline): DFQATT, SNEGSKA (reference sequence). The CDR3 sequence is 13 residues long. CDR3 residues: CSARTGLSYEQYF. The DNA for the CDR3 is TGCAGTGCTAGGACAGGGCTCTCCTACGAGCAGTACTTC.

V and J are TRBV20-1 and TRBJ2-2; 10 nucleotides line up with TRBD2. Germline V gene sequence: CDR1 DFQATT, CDR2 SNEGSKA (reference sequence). The CDR3 runs 15 residues. Trimming removed 1 base from V and 6 bases from J; junction bases left unmatched: 5. The CDR3: CSARASGRGAGELFF. The CDR3 nucleotides are TGCAGTGCTAGAGCTAGCGGGAGAGGAGCCGGGGAGCTGTTTTTT.

In its sample, this clonotype was seen once. This sequence joins TRBV20-1 and TRBJ2-7, with 10 positions matching TRBD1. This CDR3 is built from 14 residues. The ends lost 2 bases at V and 2 bases at J; junction bases unmatched: 3. The germline gives CDR1 DFQATT, CDR2 SNEGSKA (reference sequence). CDR3 coding DNA: TGCAGTGCTAGAACCGGGACAGGGGCCTACGAGCAGTACTTC. Its translation is CSARTGTGAYEQYF.

The CDR3 sequence is CASSLDRGGYTF. For the CDR3, the DNA is TGTGCCAGCAGCCTAGACAGGGGAGGCTACACCTTC. The chain is built from TRBV3-1 and TRBJ1-2; 8 bases map to TRBD1. V lost 4 bases and J lost 8; bases outside the gene matches: 3. Germline V gene sequence: CDR1 LGHDT, CDR2 YNNKEL (reference sequence). The CDR3 is 12 residues long.

The CDR3 bases are TGTGCCAGCAGCATAAGGGACCGACAAGAGACCCAGTACTTC. Amino acid sequence: CASSIRDRQETQYF. The rearrangement joins TRBV9 to TRBJ2-5, with D tentatively TRBD1 or TRBD2 (5 bases each). This CDR3 has 14 amino acids. The germline V and J ends were trimmed by 4 bases and 2 bases, with 12 bases remaining between them. Germline-derived CDR1 and CDR2 are SGDLS and YYNGEE.

This clonotype showed up just once. The chain joins TRBV14 to TRBJ2-7; the match to TRBD2 covers 11 bases. This CDR3 comprises 14 residues. CDR1 and CDR2 from the germline V gene are SGHDN and FVKESK. Unmatched junction bases numbered 3, after V lost 5 bases and J lost 3 bases. The CDR3 here is CASSALAGGYEQYF. CDR3 nucleotides: TGTGCCAGCAGCGCGCTAGCGGGAGGCTACGAGCAGTACTTC.

The CDR3 DNA follows: TGCGCCAGCAGCTTGCAGCAAACTAGCGCCACCGGGGAGCTGTTTTTT. It is translated as CASSLQQTSATGELFF. The J gene is TRBJ2-2, the V gene TRBV5-1; 7 bases match TRBD2. CDR1 is SGHRS and CDR2 is YFSETQ in the germline V gene. J lost 4 bases, V lost 1 base, and 7 bases had no gene match. The CDR3 is made up of 16 amino acids.